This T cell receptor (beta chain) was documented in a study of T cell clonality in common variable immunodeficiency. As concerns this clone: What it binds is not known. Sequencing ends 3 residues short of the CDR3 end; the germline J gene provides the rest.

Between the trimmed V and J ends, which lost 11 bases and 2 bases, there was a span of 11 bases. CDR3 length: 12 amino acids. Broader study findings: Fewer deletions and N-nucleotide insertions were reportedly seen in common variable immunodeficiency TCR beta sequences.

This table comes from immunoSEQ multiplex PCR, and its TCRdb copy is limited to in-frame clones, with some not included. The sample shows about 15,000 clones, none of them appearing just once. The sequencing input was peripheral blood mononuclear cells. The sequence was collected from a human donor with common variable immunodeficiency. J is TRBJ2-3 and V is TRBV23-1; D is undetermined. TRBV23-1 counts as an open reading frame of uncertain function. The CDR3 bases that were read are TGCGCCCGGGTGGTGAACACAGATACG. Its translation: CARVVNTDT. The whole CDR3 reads CARVVNTDTQYF.